The T cell receptor beta chain described here comes from a study of shared clonotypes between healthy human individuals. Overall study context: Plates per donor: three CD4 naive, three CD4 memory, two CD8 naive, one CD8 memory.

V was trimmed by 0 bases and J by 4 bases, leaving 8 bases between them. Per germline, CDR1 SGHDT and CDR2 YYEEEE. The CDR3 spans 14 residues. CD4+ cells underwent separation, giving CD45RA+ naive and CD45RA-negative memory subsets. Points from the study as a whole: Memory subsets had estimated richness that was generally smaller than that of naive subsets. Clonotypes which were not shared had lower generation probabilities than clonotypes that all four donors shared.

The protocol was immunoSEQ multiplex PCR, while the TCRdb copy is restricted to in-frame clones and leaves out a portion. The repertoire consists of roughly 2.6 million clones, with approximately 94% occurring once and the leading ten covering more than 0.12%. In regard to this clone: What it binds is unknown.

Sequencing was performed on naive CD4+ T cells sorted from blood. Subset described: CD45RA+ positively selected. The V gene is TRBV5-6, the J gene TRBJ2-1; no clear D. The clonotype originates from a man between 18 and 29 years old in good health. The CDR3 sequence: CASSLGIGYNEQFF. The CDR3 DNA sequence: TGTGCCAGCAGCTTGGGTATAGGTTACAATGAGCAGTTCTTC.